A single sample is the source of the 15 T cell receptor beta chains below, sequenced in a study of blood T cell repertoires in COVID-19. Here immunoSEQ multiplex PCR was the method, and the copy in TCRdb shows in-frame clones only, minus some. The sample has about 100,000 clones; 85% are singletons. Sequenced input: peripheral blood. The receptors were gathered from a woman in her seventies with active or convalescent COVID-19.

The chain is built from TRBV9 and TRBJ2-6, with 9 bases fitting TRBD1. Germline CDR1 is SGDLS and CDR2 is YYNGEE. V lost 0 bases and J lost 2; bases outside the gene matches: 3. The CDR3 consists of 17 residues. Written as DNA, the CDR3 is TGTGCCAGCAGCGTAGGGACAGGGGCCGCTGGGGCCAACGTCCTGACTTTC. This gives the protein CASSVGTGAAGANVLTF.

This clone was detected only a few times. The chain links TRBV6-2 or TRBV6-3 to TRBJ2-5; 8 positions match TRBD2. Germline V gene data show CDR1 as MNHEY and CDR2 as SVGEGT. Germline trimming cut 4 bases from V and 3 bases from J; bases unmatched to any gene: 10. The CDR3 has 16 amino acids. The CDR3 is CASSSYGRAQEETQYF. The DNA for the CDR3 is TGTGCCAGCAGTTCCTACGGGAGGGCGCAGGAAGAGACCCAGTACTTC.

The chain recombines TRBV24-1 with TRBJ1-3; unclear D gene. Trimming shortened V by 3 bases and J by 4 bases, and 12 bases separated the two germline ends. CDR3 length: 15 residues. CDR1 and CDR2 (germline): KGHDR, SFDVKD. The CDR3 coding sequence is TGTGCCACCAGTGATCCCCGGACGGGAGGAAACACCATATATTTT. Its protein product is CATSDPRTGGNTIYF.

This chain uses TRBV2 with TRBJ2-7; 8 nucleotides agree with TRBD2. Germline CDR1 reads SNHLY; CDR2 reads FYNNEI. The J segment lost 4 bases and the V segment lost 0 bases, leaving 5 bases of the junction unmatched. This CDR3 has 15 amino acids. The chain's CDR3 is CASSEAGLGVYEQYF. CDR3 nucleotides: TGTGCCAGCAGTGAAGCGGGACTAGGAGTATACGAGCAGTACTTC. Complete variable domain (other parts from reference TRBV2 and TRBJ2-7): EPEVTQTPSHQVTQMGQEVILRCVPISNHLYFYWYRQILGQKVEFLVSFYNNEISEKSEIFDDQFSVERPDGSNFTLKIRSTKLEDSAMYFCASSEAGLGVYEQYFGPGTRLTVT.

This chain connects TRBV28 to TRBJ1-4; the match to TRBD1 covers 8 bases. V dropped 6 bases and J dropped 5; count of bases not matched to a gene: 5. Looked up from germline, CDR1 is MDHEN and CDR2 is SYDVKM. The CDR3 runs 14 residues. The DNA for the CDR3 is TGTGCCAGCAGAACGGGACAGGAAAATGAAAAACTGTTTTTT. It translates to CASRTGQENEKLFF.

This chain links TRBV28 with TRBJ2-5; no clear D gene. Looked up from germline, CDR1 is MDHEN and CDR2 is SYDVKM. The ends were cut back, 4 bases at V and 4 bases at J, with 13 bases in the middle. This CDR3 has 14 amino acids. The DNA of the CDR3 is TGTGCCAGCAGTTCCGTCAGCGTGGCAGAGACCCAGTACTTC. Encoded protein: CASSSVSVAETQYF.

The gene calls are TRBV4-1 and TRBJ2-1, with 12 bases fitting TRBD2. The CDR3 runs 16 residues. After removal of 4 bases from V and 3 bases from J, the junction contained 4 bases not matched to a gene. Germline V gives CDR1 MGHRA, CDR2 YSYEKL. DNA for the CDR3: TGCGCCAGCAGCCTCCTAGCGGGGGGGAACTACAATGAGCAGTTCTTC. Translated, it gives CASSLLAGGNYNEQFF.

V is TRBV28 and J is TRBJ2-2, with 14 bases aligning to TRBD2. Looked up from germline, CDR1 is MDHEN and CDR2 is SYDVKM. After removal of 6 bases from V and 1 base from J, the junction contained 4 bases not matched to a gene. The CDR3 has 17 amino acids. CDR3 DNA: TGTGCCAGCAGCATGACTAGCGGGAGGGGGAACACCGGGGAGCTGTTTTTT. Protein product: CASSMTSGRGNTGELFF.

The chain has TRBV4-3 and TRBJ1-5; D is ambiguous. The germline CDR1 and CDR2 sequences are LGHNA and YSLEER. Deletions cut 0 bases from V and 7 bases from J, with 13 bases between. The CDR3 runs 15 residues. In nucleotides, the CDR3 is TGCGCCAGCAGCCAAGATCCTGCGGGTGGACAGCCCCAGCATTTT. This encodes CASSQDPAGGQPQHF.

V gene TRBV5-1 combines with J gene TRBJ2-1, with 9 nucleotides matching TRBD1. Trimming at V came to 4 bases and at J to 5 bases, leaving 4 bases not matched to a gene. Germline loops: CDR1 SGHRS, CDR2 YFSETQ. This CDR3 has 14 amino acids. In DNA, the CDR3 is TGCGCCAGCAGCCCGGGACAGGGCCACAATGAGCAGTTCTTC. Translated, it gives CASSPGQGHNEQFF.

The gene calls are TRBV20-1 and TRBJ1-2; D not certain. This CDR3 is built from 13 residues. The V and J ends lost 3 bases and 1 base respectively, with 9 bases between them. CDR1 and CDR2 from the germline V gene are DFQATT and SNEGSKA (reference sequence). Here the CDR3 DNA reads TGCAGTGCTAGTTCGGGAAATAACTATGGCTACACCTTC. Translating gives CSASSGNNYGYTF.

This chain uses TRBV5-1 with TRBJ1-1, with a possible D match to TRBD1 (5 bases). Germline CDR1 reads SGHRS; CDR2 reads YFSETQ. The germline V and J ends were trimmed by 4 bases and 1 base, with 11 bases remaining between them. The CDR3 consists of 14 residues. CDR3 nucleotides: TGCGCCAGCAGCGCAAGCGGGGCGAACACTGAAGCTTTCTTT. Its protein is CASSASGANTEAFF.

The chain joins TRBV3-1 (or the pseudogene TRBV3-2) to TRBJ2-5; 14 nucleotides agree with TRBD2. This CDR3 has 16 amino acids. V trimming: 7 bases; J trimming: 3 bases; junction bases outside the gene matches: 7. In germline, CDR1 is LGHDT, CDR2 YNNKEL (reference sequence). The CDR3 sequence is CASKLLTSGGEETQYF. The CDR3 bases are TGTGCCAGCAAACTGCTGACTAGCGGGGGGGAAGAGACCCAGTACTTC.

V is TRBV15 and J is TRBJ2-3; 16 bases are a match to TRBD2. Germline assignment: CDR1 LNHNV and CDR2 YYDKDF (reference sequence). Trimming took 0 bases from V and 1 from J; bases not matched to a gene: 10. This CDR3 contains 21 residues. The CDR3 sequence is CATSRDEAGTSGRAGTDTQYF. CDR3 coding DNA: TGTGCCACCAGCAGAGATGAGGCAGGGACTAGCGGGAGGGCCGGCACAGATACGCAGTATTTT.

The V call is TRBV5-1, the J call TRBJ2-3; TRBD1 aligns across 7 bases. CDR1 and CDR2 from the germline V gene are SGHRS and YFSETQ. This CDR3 region has 16 residues. Unmatched junction bases numbered 4, after V lost 0 bases and J lost 0 bases. The CDR3: CASSLAYRGSTDTQYF. The CDR3 coding sequence is TGCGCCAGCAGCTTGGCCTACAGGGGTAGCACAGATACGCAGTATTTT.